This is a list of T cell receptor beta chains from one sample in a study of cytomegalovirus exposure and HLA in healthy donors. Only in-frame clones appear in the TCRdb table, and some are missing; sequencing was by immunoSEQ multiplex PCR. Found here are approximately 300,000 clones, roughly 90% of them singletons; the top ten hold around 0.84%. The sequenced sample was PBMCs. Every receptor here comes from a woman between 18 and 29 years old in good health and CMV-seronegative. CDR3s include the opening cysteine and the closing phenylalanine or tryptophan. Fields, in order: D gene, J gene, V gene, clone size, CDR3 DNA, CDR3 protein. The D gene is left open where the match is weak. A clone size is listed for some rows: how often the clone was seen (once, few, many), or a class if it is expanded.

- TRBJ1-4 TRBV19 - TGTGCCAGTCACGGAGGAGTCCGGAACGGAAAGAATGAAAAACTGTTTTTT CASHGGVRNGKNEKLFF
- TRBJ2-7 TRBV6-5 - TGTGCCAGCAGTAGGGACTTCTACTACGAGCAGTACTTC CASSRDFYYEQYF
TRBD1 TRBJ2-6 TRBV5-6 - TGTGCCAGCAGCTGGTGGACAGGGGCTTCGGGGGCCAACGTCCTGACTTTC CASSWWTGASGANVLTF
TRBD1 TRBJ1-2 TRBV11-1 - TGTGCCAGCAGTCTAGGGGAGGACAGGGGCTTCTATGGCTACACCTTC CASSLGEDRGFYGYTF
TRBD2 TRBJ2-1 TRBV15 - TGTGCCACCAGCAGAGGTTTCGTGGGAGCGGGACCTGAGCAGTTCTTC CATSRGFVGAGPEQFF
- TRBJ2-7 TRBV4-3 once TGCGCCAGCAGCCAAGGGTTAGAAAACTACGAGCAGTACTTC CASSQGLENYEQYF
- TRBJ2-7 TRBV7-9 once TGTGCCAGCAGCTCGCACCGGGACACCCCCTACGAGCAGTACTTC CASSSHRDTPYEQYF
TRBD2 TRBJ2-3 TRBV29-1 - TGCAGCGTTGAAGGGACTAGCGGGGTGGATACGCAGTATTTT CSVEGTSGVDTQYF
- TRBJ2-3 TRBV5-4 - TGTGCCAGCAGCTTCGACATCTCCACAGATACGCAGTATTTT CASSFDISTDTQYF
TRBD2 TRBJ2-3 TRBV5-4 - TGTGCCAGCAGCTTGGCGGGAGGGCCCAGGGATACGCAGTATTTT CASSLAGGPRDTQYF
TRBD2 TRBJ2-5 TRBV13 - TGTGCCAGCAGCTTAGGTTTGGGCGGGAGTCGGCAAGAGACCCAGTACTTC CASSLGLGGSRQETQYF
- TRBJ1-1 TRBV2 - TGTGCCAGCCAAGTGGCGGGGGTAGGTCTTGACAACACTGAAGCTTTCTTT CASQVAGVGLDNTEAFF
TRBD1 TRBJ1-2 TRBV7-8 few TGTGCCAGCAGCTTAGGAGGGGGCGATGGCTACACCTTC CASSLGGGDGYTF
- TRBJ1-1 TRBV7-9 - TGTGCCAGCAGCTTAGGTGCCGCCTCGGACACTGAAGCTTTCTTT CASSLGAASDTEAFF
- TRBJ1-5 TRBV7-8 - TGTGCCAGCAGCTTAGTCTCGGTAAATCAGCCCCAGCATTTT CASSLVSVNQPQHF
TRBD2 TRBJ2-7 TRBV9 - TGTGCCAGCAGCGAAGCGGGAGGGCCGTCCTACGAGCAGTACTTC CASSEAGGPSYEQYF
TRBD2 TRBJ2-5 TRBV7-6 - TGTGCCAGCAGCTTACCCCCTAGCGGGAATCAAGAGACCCAGTACTTC CASSLPPSGNQETQYF
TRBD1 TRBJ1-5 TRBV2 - TGTGCCAGCAGCGCCGATACAGGGGCCGGTTCGACCCAGCATTTT CASSADTGAGSTQHF
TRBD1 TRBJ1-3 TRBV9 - TGTGCCAGCAGCGTAGGGGACAGGGGAGTCCCTGGAAACACCATATATTTT CASSVGDRGVPGNTIYF
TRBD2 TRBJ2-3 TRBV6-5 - TGTGCCAGCAGACAACTAGCGGGAGCTGATACGCAGTATTTT CASRQLAGADTQYF